The 20 T cell receptor beta chains below were found in one sample sequenced in a study of shared T cell receptors in the human thymus (dated by TCRdb to the early 2020s). Receptor libraries were prepared by the immunoSEQ multiplex PCR assay. TCRdb's version of the immuneACCESS table is confined to in-frame rearrangements and falls short of the full clone set. An unresolved V gene accounts for under half of the shortfall where checked; the remainder is of unknown origin. The sample table lists about 660,000 clones, about 87% of them with a count of one. Of the sample, roughly 0.0089% is held by the ten largest clones. The same sample was also used in a study of human thymus T cells.

Sequenced material: thymocytes. These receptors were obtained from a boy in the first two years of life with a congenital heart defect. Donor details come from another sample of the same person, matched by shared clones.

The chain joins TRBV9 to TRBJ1-5; maybe TRBD1 (6 bases). This CDR3 comprises 16 residues. The germline CDR1 and CDR2 sequences are SGDLS and YYNGEE. Trimming stripped 7 bases from V and 2 bases from J, with 19 bases between. In DNA form, the CDR3 reads TGTGCCAGCGGAGCCTATGTCCGACAGGGCAATCAGCCCCAGCATTTT. Amino acid sequence: CASGAYVRQGNQPQHF.

This chain links TRBV5-6 with TRBJ2-3; D is undetermined. The V end was cut by 1 base, the J end by 0 bases, with 9 bases between. Germline V lookup: CDR1 SGHDT, CDR2 YYEEEE. The CDR3 is 15 amino acids. The CDR3 here is CASSLIRHSTDTQYF. Written as DNA, the CDR3 is TGTGCCAGCAGCTTGATCCGACACAGCACAGATACGCAGTATTTT.

The chain recombines TRBV28 with TRBJ2-4, with D tentatively TRBD2 (6 bases). CDR3 length: 16 amino acids. V was cut by 5 bases and J by 6 bases, with 20 bases left in between. Germline V lookup: CDR1 MDHEN, CDR2 SYDVKM. CDR3 loop: CASSPWRAIGLNIQYF. The CDR3 DNA follows: TGTGCCAGCAGTCCCTGGAGGGCCATCGGTTTAAACATTCAGTACTTC.

The rearrangement joins TRBV6-1 to TRBJ1-4; 12 bases are a match to TRBD1. The CDR3 is 19 amino acids. V shed 0 bases, J shed 5 bases, and the junction held 10 bases outside the gene matches. Germline CDR1 and CDR2: MNHNS and SASEGT. CDR3 amino acids: CASSEADCRDRGRNEKLFF. CDR3 bases: TGTGCCAGCAGTGAAGCGGATTGCCGGGACAGGGGGCGGAATGAAAAACTGTTTTTT.

The V and J genes are TRBV9 and TRBJ1-3, with D perhaps TRBD1 (5 bases). The ends were cut back, 5 bases at V and 0 bases at J, with 9 bases in the middle. The germline CDR1 and CDR2 sequences are SGDLS and YYNGEE. The CDR3 has 14 residues. The CDR3 nucleotides read TGTGCCAGCAGTCGACAGTTCTCTGGAAACACCATATATTTT. As protein: CASSRQFSGNTIYF.

The chain uses TRBV6-5 and TRBJ1-1, with 7 bases that match TRBD1. The CDR3 length is 12 residues. The junction had 9 bases not matched to a gene; V was cut back by 6 bases and J by 11 bases. Per the germline V gene, CDR1 is MNHEY and CDR2 is SVGAGI. The CDR3: CASRHPRGNAFF. The CDR3 region has the DNA TGTGCCAGCAGGCACCCCAGGGGGAACGCTTTCTTT.

The V call is TRBV29-1, the J call TRBJ2-1; D is unresolved. The CDR3 is made up of 13 amino acids. Per the germline V gene, CDR1 is SQVTM and CDR2 is ANQGSEA. The V end lost 2 bases, the J end lost 0 bases, and 5 bases lay between the germline ends. In DNA, the CDR3 is TGCAGCGTTGAACTAAGCTCCTACAATGAGCAGTTCTTC. Protein sequence: CSVELSSYNEQFF.

The chain employs TRBV15 and TRBJ2-2; 16 bases are a match to TRBD2. Germline loops: CDR1 LNHNV, CDR2 YYDKDF (reference sequence). The CDR3 runs 20 residues. V lost 8 bases, J lost 3 bases, and 15 bases stayed unmatched. CDR3 in DNA: TGTGCCACCGGGAACCCGGTGGGACTAGCGGGAGGGCCCCACACCGGGGAGCTGTTTTTT. Translating it yields CATGNPVGLAGGPHTGELFF.

The J gene is TRBJ1-5, the V gene TRBV28; D gene ambiguous. Per germline, CDR1 MDHEN and CDR2 SYDVKM. This CDR3 region has 14 residues. With 1 base removed from V and 2 bases from J, the gap between germline ends came to 6 bases. The DNA for the CDR3 is TGTGCCAGCAGTTTATTATATCGCAATCAGCCCCAGCATTTT. It specifies CASSLLYRNQPQHF. Full variable domain (rest looked up from reference TRBV28 and TRBJ1-5): DVKVTQSSRYLVKRTGEKVFLECVQDMDHENMFWYRQDPGLGLRLIYFSYDVKMKEKGDIPEGYSVSREKKERFSLILESASTNQTSMYLCASSLLYRNQPQHFGDGTRLSIL.

The chain employs TRBV27 and TRBJ1-5, with D possibly being TRBD1 (6 bases). V shed 5 bases and J shed 0 bases, with 11 bases lying between them. Germline V lookup: CDR1 MNHEY, CDR2 SMNVEV (reference sequence). The CDR3 is 15 residues long. The CDR3 spells CASSPGTTSNQPQHF. The CDR3 nucleotides are TGTGCCAGCAGTCCGGGGACAACTAGCAATCAGCCCCAGCATTTT.

The V gene is TRBV11-2, the J gene TRBJ1-4; D possibly corresponds to TRBD1 (6 bases). Germline V gene lookup returns CDR1 SGHAT and CDR2 FQNNGV. The germline V and J ends were trimmed by 0 bases and 1 base, with 15 bases remaining between them. The CDR3 covers 18 residues. DNA for the CDR3: TGTGCCAGCAGCTTAGAGACGAGGACAGAAGGAACTAATGAAAAACTGTTTTTT. Amino acid sequence: CASSLETRTEGTNEKLFF.

This clone has more than one count but fewer than ten. The V call is TRBV21-1, the J call TRBJ1-4. TRBV21-1 is a documented pseudogene. The CDR3 is 15 residues long. The CDR3 reads CASKAPVRANEKLFF. CDR3 sequence (DNA): TGTGCCAGCAAAGCCCCGGTAAGAGCTAATGAAAAACTGTTTTTT.

The chain couples TRBV10-2 to TRBJ1-2; the D is unclear. V lost 11 bases and J 4 bases, leaving 14 bases between the germline ends. CDR1 and CDR2 from the germline V gene are WSHSY and SAAADI. CDR3 length equals 12 residues. The CDR3 region is CAGGSPLYGYTF. DNA for the CDR3: TGCGCCGGCGGATCCCCCCTCTATGGCTACACCTTC.

This clone was seen more than once but under ten times. The rearrangement uses TRBV7-4 and TRBJ1-1; no firm D call. V lost 5 bases, J lost 2 bases, and 9 bases lay in between. This CDR3 comprises 13 residues. Germline-derived CDR1 and CDR2 are SGHVT and SQSDAQ. The CDR3 sequence is CASSTPGNTEAFF. The CDR3 DNA follows: TGTGCCAGCAGCACCCCAGGTAACACTGAAGCTTTCTTT.

This sequence joins TRBV11-2 and TRBJ1-1; TRBD1 might be the D (5 bases). The CDR3 sequence is 13 residues long. V was trimmed by 2 bases and J by 4 bases, leaving 8 bases between them. Germline CDR1 SGHAT, CDR2 FQNNGV. The CDR3 DNA sequence: TGTGCCAGCAGCTTAACGGGGGGCACTGAAGCTTTCTTT. Its protein product is CASSLTGGTEAFF. Drawing the rest from reference TRBV11-2 and TRBJ1-1, the complete variable domain is EAGVAQSPRYKIIEKRQSVAFWCNPISGHATLYWYQQILGQGPKLLIQFQNNGVVDDSQLPKDRFSAERLKGVDSTLKIQPAKLEDSAVYLCASSLTGGTEAFFGQGTRLTVV.

The chain has TRBV18 and TRBJ2-5; D possibly corresponds to TRBD2 (6 bases). From germline, CDR1 is KGHSH and CDR2 LQKENI. V dropped 0 bases and J dropped 2 bases, with 19 bases sitting between them. This CDR3 has 18 amino acids. CDR3 loop: CASSPPGERGGPQETQYF. CDR3 DNA sequence: TGTGCCAGCTCACCACCGGGGGAGAGGGGAGGTCCACAAGAGACCCAGTACTTC.

This clone was seen once. This rearrangement joins TRBV5-3 to TRBJ2-7; TRBD1 agrees at 11 bases. TRBV5-3 is an ORF; its function is uncertain. This CDR3 spans 15 amino acids. Losses at the gene ends were 2 bases for V and 5 bases for J; bases not matched to a gene: 6. The CDR3 reads CARSFSGQGVHEQYF. The CDR3 DNA sequence: TGTGCCAGAAGCTTTTCGGGACAGGGGGTCCACGAGCAGTACTTC.

The chain carries TRBV4-3 and TRBJ2-1; D perhaps matches TRBD2 (5 bases). The CDR3 consists of 20 residues. Germline V CDR1 and CDR2: LGHNA, YSLEER. V lost 4 bases to trimming and J lost 4 bases, with 29 bases between them. CDR3 bases: TGCGCCAGCAGCCGCCAAATCCGGTTGTCGCTAGCAGATACTTACAATGAGCAGTTCTTC. Translating it yields CASSRQIRLSLADTYNEQFF.

Here the CDR3 reads CASSYTHGRLYNEQFF. CDR3 DNA sequence: TGTGCCAGCAGTTACACCCACGGGAGGTTGTACAATGAGCAGTTCTTC. The chain recombines TRBV6-7 with TRBJ2-1; TRBD2 matches at 7 bases. TRBV6-7 is given ORF status, its function remaining uncertain. The trim removed 2 bases at V and 4 bases at J, leaving 8 bases unmatched. This CDR3 comprises 16 residues.

The V call is TRBV4-1, the J call TRBJ2-4; 7 bases match TRBD1. The CDR3 is made up of 20 amino acids. Per the germline V gene, CDR1 is MGHRA and CDR2 is YSYEKL. V shed 1 base, J shed 1 base, and the junction held 16 bases outside the gene matches. CDR3 sequence reads: CASSQGAALTGRFAKNIQYF. CDR3 DNA: TGCGCCAGCAGCCAAGGCGCCGCTTTGACAGGGCGGTTCGCCAAAAACATTCAGTACTTC.